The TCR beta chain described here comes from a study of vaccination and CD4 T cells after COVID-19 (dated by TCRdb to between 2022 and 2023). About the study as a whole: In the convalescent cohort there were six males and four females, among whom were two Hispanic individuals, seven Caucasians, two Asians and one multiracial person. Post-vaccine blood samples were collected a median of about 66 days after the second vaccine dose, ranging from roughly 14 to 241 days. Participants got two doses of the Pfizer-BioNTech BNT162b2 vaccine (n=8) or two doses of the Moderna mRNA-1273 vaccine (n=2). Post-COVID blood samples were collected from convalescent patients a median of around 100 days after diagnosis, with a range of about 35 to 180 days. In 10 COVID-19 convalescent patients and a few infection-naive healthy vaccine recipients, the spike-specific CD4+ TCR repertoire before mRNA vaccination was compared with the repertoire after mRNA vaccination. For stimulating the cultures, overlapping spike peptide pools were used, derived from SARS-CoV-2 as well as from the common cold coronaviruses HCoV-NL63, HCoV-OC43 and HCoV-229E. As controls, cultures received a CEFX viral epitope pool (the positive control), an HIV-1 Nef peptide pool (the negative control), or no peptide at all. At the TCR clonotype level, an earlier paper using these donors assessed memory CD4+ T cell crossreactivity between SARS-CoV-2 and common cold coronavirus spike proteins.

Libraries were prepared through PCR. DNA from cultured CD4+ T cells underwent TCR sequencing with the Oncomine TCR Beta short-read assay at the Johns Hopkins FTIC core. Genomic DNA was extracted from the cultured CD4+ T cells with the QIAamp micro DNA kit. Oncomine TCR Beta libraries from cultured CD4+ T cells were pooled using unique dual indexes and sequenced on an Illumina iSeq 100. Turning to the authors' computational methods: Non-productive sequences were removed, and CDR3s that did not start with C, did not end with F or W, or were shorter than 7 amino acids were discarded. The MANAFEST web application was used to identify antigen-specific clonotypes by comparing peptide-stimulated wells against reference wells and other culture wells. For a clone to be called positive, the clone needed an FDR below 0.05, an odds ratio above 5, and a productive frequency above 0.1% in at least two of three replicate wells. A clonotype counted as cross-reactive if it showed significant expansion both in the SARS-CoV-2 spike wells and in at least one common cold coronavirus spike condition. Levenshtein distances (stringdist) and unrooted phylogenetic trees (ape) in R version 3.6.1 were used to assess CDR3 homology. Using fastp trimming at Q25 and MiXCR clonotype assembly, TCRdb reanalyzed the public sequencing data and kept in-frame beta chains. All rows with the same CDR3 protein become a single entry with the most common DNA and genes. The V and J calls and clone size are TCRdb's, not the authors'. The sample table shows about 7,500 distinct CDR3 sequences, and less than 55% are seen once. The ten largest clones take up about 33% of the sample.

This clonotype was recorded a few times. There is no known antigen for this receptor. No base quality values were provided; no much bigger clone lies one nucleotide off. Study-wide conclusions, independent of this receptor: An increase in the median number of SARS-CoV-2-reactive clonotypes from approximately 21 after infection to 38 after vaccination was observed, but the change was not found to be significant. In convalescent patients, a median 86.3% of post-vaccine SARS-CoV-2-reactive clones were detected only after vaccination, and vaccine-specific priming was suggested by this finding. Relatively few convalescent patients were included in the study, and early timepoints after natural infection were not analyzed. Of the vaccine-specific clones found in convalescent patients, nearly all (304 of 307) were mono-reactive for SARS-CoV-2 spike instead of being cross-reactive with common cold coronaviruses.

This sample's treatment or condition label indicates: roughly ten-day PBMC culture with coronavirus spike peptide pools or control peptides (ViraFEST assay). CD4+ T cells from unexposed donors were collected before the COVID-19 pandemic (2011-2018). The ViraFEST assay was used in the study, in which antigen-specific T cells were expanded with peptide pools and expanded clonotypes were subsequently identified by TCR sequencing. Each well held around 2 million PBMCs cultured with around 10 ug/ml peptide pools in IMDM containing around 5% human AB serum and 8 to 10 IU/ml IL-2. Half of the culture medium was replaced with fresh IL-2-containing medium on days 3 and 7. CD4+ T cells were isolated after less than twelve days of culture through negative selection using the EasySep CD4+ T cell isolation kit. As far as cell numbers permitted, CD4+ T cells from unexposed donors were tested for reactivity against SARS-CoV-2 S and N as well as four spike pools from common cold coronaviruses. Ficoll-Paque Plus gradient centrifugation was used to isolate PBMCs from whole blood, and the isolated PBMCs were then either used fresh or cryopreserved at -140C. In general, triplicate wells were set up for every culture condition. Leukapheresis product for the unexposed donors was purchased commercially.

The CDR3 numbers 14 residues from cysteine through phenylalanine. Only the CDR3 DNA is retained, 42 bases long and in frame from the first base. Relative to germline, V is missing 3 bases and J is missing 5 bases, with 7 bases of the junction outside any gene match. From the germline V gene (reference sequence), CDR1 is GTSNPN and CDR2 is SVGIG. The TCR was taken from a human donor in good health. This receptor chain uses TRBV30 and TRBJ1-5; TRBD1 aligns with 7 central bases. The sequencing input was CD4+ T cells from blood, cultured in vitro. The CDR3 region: CAWRAGTVDQPQHF. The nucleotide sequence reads TGTGCCTGGAGAGCAGGGACAGTAGATCAGCCCCAGCATTTT.